Listed below are T cell receptor beta chains from one sample, sequenced in a study of blood T cells in healthy people across ages. TCRdb reprocessed the 5' RACE reads via MiXCR and lists one record per CDR3 protein. The profile covers hundreds of thousands of distinct CDR3 sequences, with about 43% appearing a single time and 30% taken by the ten largest. The specimen was blood. These receptors were obtained from an elderly man in good health. Both conserved end residues are part of each CDR3. The order of the fields is D gene, J gene, clone size, V gene, CDR3 DNA, CDR3 protein. The D gene is left open where the match is weak. For some rows the clone size is stated as once, few or many, or as a class when expanded; others skip it.

d_gene: .
j_gene: TRBJ2-3
abundance: .
v_gene: TRBV20-1
CDR3nt: TGCAGTGCCCCGGCGGTCACAGATACGCAGTATTTT
CDR3aa: CSAPAVTDTQYF

d_gene: TRBD2
j_gene: TRBJ2-7
abundance: .
v_gene: TRBV11-3
CDR3nt: TGTGCCAGCAGCTTGTCGGCGGGGGGGAACTACGAGCAGTACTTC
CDR3aa: CASSLSAGGNYEQYF

d_gene: .
j_gene: TRBJ1-2
abundance: few
v_gene: TRBV6-2/TRBV6-3
CDR3nt: TGTGCCAGCAGTCAAACAGGGCACTATGACTACACCTTC
CDR3aa: CASSQTGHYDYTF

d_gene: .
j_gene: TRBJ1-2
abundance: .
v_gene: TRBV21-1
CDR3nt: TGTGCCAGCAGCCGCCGGGTGGCAGATCTCAACTATGGCTACACCTTC
CDR3aa: CASSRRVADLNYGYTF

d_gene: .
j_gene: TRBJ2-4
abundance: few
v_gene: TRBV6-2/TRBV6-3
CDR3nt: TGTGCCAGCAGCCCCGGGGGCCTGGACATTCAGTACTTC
CDR3aa: CASSPGGLDIQYF

d_gene: TRBD1
j_gene: TRBJ2-7
abundance: .
v_gene: TRBV12-5
CDR3nt: TGTGCTAGTGGTTTGGAGATCGGGACAGGGTATCACGAGCAGTACTTC
CDR3aa: CASGLEIGTGYHEQYF

d_gene: TRBD2
j_gene: TRBJ2-7
abundance: few
v_gene: TRBV28
CDR3nt: TGTGCCAGCAGTTTTGGCGGGAGACGCTACGAGCAGTACTTC
CDR3aa: CASSFGGRRYEQYF

d_gene: .
j_gene: TRBJ2-6
abundance: .
v_gene: TRBV15
CDR3nt: TGTGCCACCAGCAGAGTATCCCCTGGGGCCAACGTCCTGACTTTC
CDR3aa: CATSRVSPGANVLTF

d_gene: .
j_gene: TRBJ2-1
abundance: .
v_gene: TRBV4-2
CDR3nt: TGTGCCAGCAGCCAAGCGTACAAGGAGCAGTTCTTC
CDR3aa: CASSQAYKEQFF

d_gene: .
j_gene: TRBJ1-1
abundance: once
v_gene: TRBV6-5
CDR3nt: TGTGCCAGCAGTTACGCAAAGGGGTTGAACACTGAAGCTTTCTTT
CDR3aa: CASSYAKGLNTEAFF

d_gene: TRBD1
j_gene: TRBJ1-2
abundance: many
v_gene: TRBV7-2
CDR3nt: TGTGCCACCACGGGACAGCTCTATGGCTACACCTTC
CDR3aa: CATTGQLYGYTF

d_gene: .
j_gene: TRBJ2-5
abundance: .
v_gene: TRBV10-3
CDR3nt: TGTGCCGTCAGTGAGTTTTGGGAAGAGACCCAGTACTTC
CDR3aa: CAVSEFWEETQYF

d_gene: .
j_gene: TRBJ2-5
abundance: many
v_gene: TRBV6-5
CDR3nt: TGTGCCAGCAGTTACTCGTCTTCGGGAATGTCGTACAATGAGCAGTACTTC
CDR3aa: CASSYSSSGMSYNEQYF

d_gene: .
j_gene: TRBJ2-7
abundance: many
v_gene: TRBV4-2
CDR3nt: TGTGCCAGCAGCCAAGGATACTACGAGCAGTACTTC
CDR3aa: CASSQGYYEQYF

d_gene: .
j_gene: TRBJ2-5
abundance: few
v_gene: TRBV5-1
CDR3nt: TGCGCCAGCGGCGGGGCTGGAGAGACCCAGTACTTC
CDR3aa: CASGGAGETQYF

d_gene: TRBD1
j_gene: TRBJ1-3
abundance: few
v_gene: TRBV7-2
CDR3nt: TGTGCCAGCAGCTTAGGGACAGGGGGAGACACCATATATTTT
CDR3aa: CASSLGTGGDTIYF

d_gene: .
j_gene: TRBJ1-5
abundance: few
v_gene: TRBV7-8
CDR3nt: TGTGCCAGCAGCTTGTACGAGGAGAACCAGCCCCAGCATTTT
CDR3aa: CASSLYEENQPQHF

d_gene: .
j_gene: TRBJ2-3
abundance: few
v_gene: TRBV7-6
CDR3nt: TGTGCCAGCAGCCCTTCCGGGGCCAGGGATACGCAGTATTTT
CDR3aa: CASSPSGARDTQYF

d_gene: TRBD2
j_gene: TRBJ2-5
abundance: .
v_gene: TRBV30
CDR3nt: TGTGCCTGGAGGGGACGAGCGGGGGAAGAGACCCAGTACTTC
CDR3aa: CAWRGRAGEETQYF

d_gene: TRBD2
j_gene: TRBJ2-1
abundance: .
v_gene: TRBV6-1
CDR3nt: TGTGCCAGCAGTCTAGGACTAGCTATCGACAATGAGCAGTTCTTC
CDR3aa: CASSLGLAIDNEQFF

d_gene: .
j_gene: TRBJ1-5
abundance: .
v_gene: TRBV28
CDR3nt: TGTGCCAGCAGTTACACAGGGACACAACGGCCCCAGCATTTT
CDR3aa: CASSYTGTQRPQHF

d_gene: .
j_gene: TRBJ1-1
abundance: .
v_gene: TRBV6-2/TRBV6-3
CDR3nt: TGTGCCAGCAGGAGGGAATGGGGCACTGAAGCTTTCTTT
CDR3aa: CASRREWGTEAFF

d_gene: TRBD2
j_gene: TRBJ2-1
abundance: .
v_gene: TRBV5-4
CDR3nt: TGTGCCAGCAGCTTTGATCTAGCGGGAGGAAACAATGAGCAGTTCTTC
CDR3aa: CASSFDLAGGNNEQFF

d_gene: .
j_gene: TRBJ1-1
abundance: .
v_gene: TRBV4-1
CDR3nt: TGCGCCAGCAGCCAAGATCCCCCTGTGGGGGTCGAGAACACTGAAGCTTTCTTT
CDR3aa: CASSQDPPVGVENTEAFF

d_gene: .
j_gene: TRBJ2-7
abundance: .
v_gene: TRBV11-3
CDR3nt: TGTGCCAGCAGCTTTTTGGGGCGCGAGCAGTACTTC
CDR3aa: CASSFLGREQYF

d_gene: .
j_gene: TRBJ1-2
abundance: .
v_gene: TRBV5-1
CDR3nt: TGCGCCAGCAGCTTGGCCCGAGGCAGGGCCTCGGGGTATCAAAATGGCTACACCTTC
CDR3aa: CASSLARGRASGYQNGYTF

d_gene: .
j_gene: TRBJ1-5
abundance: .
v_gene: TRBV4-3
CDR3nt: TGCGCCAGCAGCCAAGATTGGCAGGGCAATCAGCCCCGGCATTTT
CDR3aa: CASSQDWQGNQPRHF

d_gene: .
j_gene: TRBJ2-2
abundance: .
v_gene: TRBV25-1
CDR3nt: TGTGCCAGCAGTCCCCCCGGGGGAGTGGGCACCGGGGAGCTGTTTTTT
CDR3aa: CASSPPGGVGTGELFF

d_gene: .
j_gene: TRBJ1-2
abundance: .
v_gene: TRBV29-1
CDR3nt: TGCAGCGTTGTTCTGGGAAATGACTATGGCTACACCTTC
CDR3aa: CSVVLGNDYGYTF

d_gene: TRBD2
j_gene: TRBJ2-1
abundance: few
v_gene: TRBV29-1
CDR3nt: TGCAGCGTTGGTGGTCGTAACGGGGGGGACAATGAGCAGTTCTTC
CDR3aa: CSVGGRNGGDNEQFF

d_gene: TRBD2
j_gene: TRBJ2-7
abundance: .
v_gene: TRBV28
CDR3nt: TGTGCCAGCAGTCCATATGGGGCTAGCGGGAGCCACGAGCAGTACTTC
CDR3aa: CASSPYGASGSHEQYF

d_gene: TRBD1
j_gene: TRBJ2-1
abundance: .
v_gene: TRBV7-9
CDR3nt: TGTGCCAGCAGCTCGCCTCCGGGACAGGGGGCTGATAGGTCCTACAATGAGCAGTTCTTC
CDR3aa: CASSSPPGQGADRSYNEQFF

d_gene: TRBD2
j_gene: TRBJ2-7
abundance: few
v_gene: TRBV30
CDR3nt: TGTGCCTGGAGGATAATCTCAACTAGCGGGACTTACGAGCAGTACTTC
CDR3aa: CAWRIISTSGTYEQYF

d_gene: TRBD2
j_gene: TRBJ2-1
abundance: .
v_gene: TRBV12-3/TRBV12-4
CDR3nt: TGTGCCAGCAGTTTCTCCTCACGAGCGGGAGATAATGAGCAGTTCTTC
CDR3aa: CASSFSSRAGDNEQFF

d_gene: TRBD1
j_gene: TRBJ2-7
abundance: once
v_gene: TRBV6-2/TRBV6-3
CDR3nt: TGTGCCAGCAGAACGCGCGGACAGGGGTACGAGCAGTACTTC
CDR3aa: CASRTRGQGYEQYF

d_gene: TRBD2
j_gene: TRBJ2-2
abundance: .
v_gene: TRBV12-3/TRBV12-4
CDR3nt: TGTGCCAGCATTATTAGCGGGGGTGCCACCGGGGAGCTGTTTTTT
CDR3aa: CASIISGGATGELFF

d_gene: TRBD2
j_gene: TRBJ2-3
abundance: few
v_gene: TRBV12-3/TRBV12-4
CDR3nt: TGTGCCAGCAGTTTGGTCACTAGCGGAGCAGATACGCAGTATTTT
CDR3aa: CASSLVTSGADTQYF

d_gene: .
j_gene: TRBJ2-2
abundance: .
v_gene: TRBV3-1
CDR3nt: TGTGCCAGCAGCCAAGATCCTGGGGTCCCCGGGGAGCTGTTTTTT
CDR3aa: CASSQDPGVPGELFF

d_gene: .
j_gene: TRBJ2-2
abundance: few
v_gene: TRBV6-6
CDR3nt: TGTGCCAGCAGTTACGGAGGGTCGTCGAACACCGGGGAGCTGTTTTTT
CDR3aa: CASSYGGSSNTGELFF

d_gene: TRBD1
j_gene: TRBJ2-5
abundance: few
v_gene: TRBV20-1
CDR3nt: TGCAGTGCTAGTCCGGGACAGGGGGATGGGACCCAGTACTTC
CDR3aa: CSASPGQGDGTQYF

d_gene: TRBD2
j_gene: TRBJ2-1
abundance: few
v_gene: TRBV7-2
CDR3nt: TGTGCCAGCAGCTACCAGCGGGAGTCGACGCATGAGCAGTTCTTC
CDR3aa: CASSYQRESTHEQFF

d_gene: .
j_gene: TRBJ2-1
abundance: few
v_gene: TRBV10-2
CDR3nt: TGCGCCAGCAGTCCCATAAGGGACACCCACTCCTACAATGAGCAGTTCTTC
CDR3aa: CASSPIRDTHSYNEQFF

d_gene: TRBD2
j_gene: TRBJ2-1
abundance: .
v_gene: TRBV20-1
CDR3nt: TGCAGTGCACTTGGACTAGCGGGAGGTAGTAATGAGCAGTTCTTC
CDR3aa: CSALGLAGGSNEQFF

d_gene: .
j_gene: TRBJ1-1
abundance: .
v_gene: TRBV7-6
CDR3nt: TGTGCCAGCAGCGTAGCAACGGGTAACATTGAAGCTTTCTTT
CDR3aa: CASSVATGNIEAFF

d_gene: .
j_gene: TRBJ2-5
abundance: .
v_gene: TRBV2
CDR3nt: TGTGCCAGCAGAGTGGACAGCCAAGAGACCCAGTACTTC
CDR3aa: CASRVDSQETQYF